The 26 T cell receptor beta chains below all came from one sample that was sequenced in a study of blood T cell repertoires in COVID-19. Sequenced by immunoSEQ multiplex PCR; TCRdb stores in-frame clones only, minus some. The sample records around 42,000 clones, 75% to 80% being singletons. The sequencing input was peripheral blood. The receptors shown here come from a man aged 70 or older with active or convalescent COVID-19.

V usage is TRBV28 and J usage is TRBJ1-6; a possible D gene is TRBD1 (6 bases). The length of the CDR3 is 12 residues. Germline-derived CDR1 and CDR2 are MDHEN and SYDVKM. V was trimmed by 10 bases and J by 10 bases, leaving 14 bases between them. The CDR3: CAINRAHSPLHF. The CDR3 DNA follows: TGTGCCATTAACAGGGCCCACTCACCCCTCCACTTT.

The chain couples TRBV5-1 to TRBJ2-7, with a weak D call TRBD1 (6 bases). V was clipped by 1 base and J by 7 bases, with 18 bases between them. CDR1 SGHRS and CDR2 YFSETQ come from the germline V gene. The CDR3 extends over 15 amino acids. The CDR3 bases are TGCGCCAGCAGCTTGATGGGCTACAGGGAAGTTGAGCAGTACTTC. Amino acids: CASSLMGYREVEQYF.

DNA for the CDR3: TGTGCCAGCAGTTTCAGGTGGGAGCTGTTTTTT. The encoded protein is CASSFRWELFF. The chain links TRBV28 to TRBJ2-2; no firm D call. The CDR3 has 11 amino acids. Trimming pared 3 bases from V and 9 bases from J, leaving 5 bases between. CDR1 is MDHEN and CDR2 is SYDVKM in the germline V gene. The full variable domain, completed using reference TRBV28 and TRBJ2-2, is DVKVTQSSRYLVKRTGEKVFLECVQDMDHENMFWYRQDPGLGLRLIYFSYDVKMKEKGDIPEGYSVSREKKERFSLILESASTNQTSMYLCASSFRWELFFGEGSRLTVL.

The V call is TRBV30, the J call TRBJ1-2; D gene ambiguous. Trimming removed 8 bases from V and 2 bases from J, with 21 bases in between. The CDR3 is made up of 15 amino acids. Germline V gene lookup returns CDR1 GTSNPN and CDR2 SVGIG (reference sequence). The CDR3 DNA sequence: TGTGCCCTCGGCCCGTTGAGGAGGCCCAACTATGGCTACACCTTC. It yields the protein CALGPLRRPNYGYTF. Based on the CDR3 plus reference TRBV30 and TRBJ1-2, the full variable domain is SQTIHQWPATLVQPVGSPLSLECTVEGTSNPNLYWYRQAAGRGLQLLFYSVGIGQISSEVPQNLSASRPQDRQFILSSKKLLLSDSGFYLCALGPLRRPNYGYTFGSGTRLTVV.

This clone was seen a handful of times. The rearrangement joins TRBV5-4 to TRBJ2-3; no firm D call. V was cut by 3 bases and J by 0 bases, with 11 bases left in between. CDR3 length: 15 amino acids. The germline gives CDR1 SGHNT, CDR2 YYREEE (reference sequence). The CDR3: CASSSGAASTDTQYF. For the CDR3, the DNA is TGTGCCAGCAGCTCGGGTGCCGCTAGCACAGATACGCAGTATTTT.

V gene TRBV28 combines with J gene TRBJ2-4; D may be TRBD2 (7 bases). V dropped 7 bases and J dropped 7 bases, with 17 bases sitting between them. Germline loops: CDR1 MDHEN, CDR2 SYDVKM. This CDR3 has 14 amino acids. The CDR3 loop reads CASNSGGGRNIQYF. CDR3 in DNA: TGTGCCAGCAATAGCGGCGGGGGCAGGAACATTCAGTACTTC.

J is TRBJ2-2 and V is TRBV3-1 (or the pseudogene TRBV3-2); no clear D. The CDR3 loop spans 14 amino acids. V was clipped by 5 bases and J by 2 bases, with 9 bases between them. Germline values: CDR1 LGHDT, CDR2 YNNKEL (reference sequence). The chain's CDR3 is CASSTFENTGELFF. The DNA for the CDR3 is TGTGCCAGCAGCACTTTTGAAAACACCGGGGAGCTGTTTTTT.

This clone occurred a few times. The chain uses TRBV5-1 and TRBJ1-6; D is unresolved. Per the germline V gene, CDR1 is SGHRS and CDR2 is YFSETQ. Trimming removed 2 bases at V and 1 base at J, with 10 bases between. The CDR3 is 16 amino acids. Here the CDR3 DNA reads TGCGCCAGCAGCTTAAACTCCGGGTCCTATAATTCACCCCTCCACTTT. The encoded protein is CASSLNSGSYNSPLHF.

This rearrangement joins TRBV7-9 to TRBJ2-5; 9 nucleotides match TRBD1. After removal of 0 bases from V and 5 bases from J, the junction contained 4 bases not matched to a gene. Germline assignment: CDR1 SEHNR and CDR2 FQNEAQ (reference sequence). This CDR3 contains 15 residues. The CDR3: CASSLAVTGGETQYF. The CDR3 DNA reads TGTGCCAGCAGCTTAGCGGTGACAGGGGGTGAGACCCAGTACTTC.

V is TRBV7-2 and J is TRBJ2-7, with D perhaps matching TRBD1 (6 bases). V was pared by 6 bases and J by 4 bases, with 16 bases between. Germline V gene sequence: CDR1 SGHTA, CDR2 FQGNSA. There are 14 residues in the CDR3. The CDR3 coding sequence is TGTGCCAGCAGTTTACAAACTACAGGGTACGAGCAGTACTTC. As protein: CASSLQTTGYEQYF. Combining the CDR3 with reference TRBV7-2 and TRBJ2-7 gives the whole variable domain GAGVSQSPSNKVTEKGKDVELRCDPISGHTALYWYRQSLGQGLEFLIYFQGNSAPDKSGLPSDRFSAERTGGSVSTLTIQRTQQEDSAVYLCASSLQTTGYEQYFGPGTRLTVT.

This chain uses TRBV10-2 with TRBJ1-4; D is unresolved. V gave up 8 bases and J gave up 8 bases, with 18 bases separating them. CDR1 and CDR2 from the germline V gene are WSHSY and SAAADI. The length of the CDR3 is 14 residues. CDR3 region: CASGTRDRGEKLFF. The CDR3 DNA sequence: TGCGCCAGCGGAACGAGGGATAGAGGAGAAAAACTGTTTTTT.

The rearrangement joins TRBV7-9 to TRBJ2-5; the match to TRBD1 covers 8 bases. V shed 5 bases, J shed 5 bases, and the junction held 10 bases outside the gene matches. CDR1 SEHNR and CDR2 FQNEAQ come from the germline V gene (reference sequence). The length of the CDR3 is 15 residues. CDR3 DNA sequence: TGTGCCAGCAGCAAAGGACAGGGTTTGATGGAGACCCAGTACTTC. Amino acid sequence: CASSKGQGLMETQYF.

This clone has just a few counts. This chain uses TRBV7-9 with TRBJ2-7; D remains ambiguous. The CDR3 runs to 12 residues. Between the trimmed V and J ends, which lost 0 bases and 3 bases, there was a span of 3 bases. Germline lookup yields CDR1 SEHNR and CDR2 FQNEAQ (reference sequence). The CDR3 bases are TGTGCCAGCAGCTTAGCGCGCTACGAGCAGTACTTC. It specifies CASSLARYEQYF.

The V gene is TRBV18, the J gene TRBJ1-3; tentative D call: TRBD1 (5 bases). Germline V gene lookup returns CDR1 KGHSH and CDR2 LQKENI. The CDR3 covers 16 residues. Trimming pared 3 bases from V and 0 bases from J, leaving 12 bases between. This chain's CDR3 is CASSPPGQSSGNTIYF. The CDR3 DNA reads TGTGCCAGCTCACCCCCCGGACAATCCTCTGGAAACACCATATATTTT.

A remark on this clone: A single base separates this from a much larger clone, so it may be a read error. This sample includes further DNA sequences coding for the same CDR3. This chain uses TRBV11-3 with TRBJ2-7, with 12 positions matching TRBD1. The CDR3 runs 18 residues. Germline V lookup: CDR1 SGHNT, CDR2 YENEEA. Losses at the gene ends were 4 bases for V and 5 bases for J; bases not matched to a gene: 15. The CDR3 region is CASSSAHIGTGGNDEQYF. CDR3 coding DNA: TGTGCCAGCAGCTCGGCTCATATCGGGACAGGGGGCAATGACGAGCAGTACTTC.

The chain uses TRBV5-1 and TRBJ2-5; D unresolved. Germline CDR1 reads SGHRS; CDR2 reads YFSETQ. The CDR3 contains 12 residues. V shed 0 bases and J shed 5 bases, with 5 bases lying between them. The DNA for the CDR3 is TGCGCCAGCAGCTTGGCCAGGGAGACCCAGTACTTC. Translation: CASSLARETQYF.

This clone was counted once. The gene calls are TRBV6-4 and TRBJ2-1, with 11 nucleotides matching TRBD1. The CDR3 is 15 amino acids. The V segment lost 3 bases and the J segment 9 bases; nucleotides outside the gene matches: 7. Germline-derived CDR1 and CDR2 are MRHNA and SNTAGT. The CDR3 sequence: CASSEGGQGAAEQFF. DNA of the CDR3: TGTGCCAGCAGTGAGGGAGGACAGGGGGCTGCTGAGCAGTTCTTC.

This chain links TRBV19 with TRBJ1-2; D might be TRBD1 (5 bases). CDR1 is LNHDA and CDR2 is SQIVND in the germline V gene (reference sequence). The length of the CDR3 is 12 residues. The ends were cut back, 6 bases at V and 7 bases at J, with 12 bases in the middle. CDR3 amino acids: CASRQGSFGYTF. In DNA, the CDR3 is TGTGCCAGTAGGCAGGGTTCGTTTGGCTACACCTTC.

This chain connects TRBV19 to TRBJ2-1; 9 bases are shared with TRBD1. Germline V gene lookup returns CDR1 LNHDA and CDR2 SQIVND (reference sequence). The CDR3 totals 14 residues. J gave up 12 bases and V 5 bases, and 11 bases lay outside the gene matches. The CDR3 DNA follows: TGTGCCAGTAGTCAACCGGGACAGGGCGATCGGCAGTTCTTC. Residues: CASSQPGQGDRQFF.

The V call is TRBV5-1, the J call TRBJ1-2, with D possibly TRBD1 on 6 matching bases. V lost 4 bases to trimming and J lost 8 bases, with 21 bases between them. This CDR3 contains 15 residues. Germline CDR1 is SGHRS and CDR2 is YFSETQ. CDR3 residues: CASSAASMGDKGYTF. CDR3 coding DNA: TGCGCCAGCAGCGCGGCCAGTATGGGGGACAAGGGCTACACCTTC.

This clone has more than one count but fewer than ten. In DNA form, the CDR3 reads TGTGCCGCACGGGCGGGGAATTTAGAGACCCAGTACTTC. Translating gives CAARAGNLETQYF. This sequence joins TRBV10-3 and TRBJ2-5; a weak D match, TRBD2 (6 bases). The CDR3 spans 13 residues. Germline CDR1 ENHRY, CDR2 SYGVKD. The germline V and J ends were trimmed by 11 bases and 4 bases, with 17 bases remaining between them.

The chain carries TRBV28 and TRBJ2-7; D unresolved. The V gene lost 2 bases and the J gene lost 3 bases, with 5 bases spanning the gap. CDR1 and CDR2 from the germline V gene are MDHEN and SYDVKM. CDR3 length: 12 amino acids. The CDR3 nucleotides read TGTGCCAGCAGTTTACTAGTCTACGAGCAGTACTTC. It encodes CASSLLVYEQYF.

The chain links TRBV11-2 to TRBJ2-2; D remains ambiguous. Trimming removed 2 bases from V and 5 bases from J, with 12 bases in between. The CDR3 totals 15 residues. Germline assignment: CDR1 SGHAT and CDR2 FQNNGV. The CDR3 DNA is TGTGCCAGCAGCTTAAGGCAGGCGCAAACCGGGGAGCTGTTTTTT. Amino acid sequence: CASSLRQAQTGELFF. Using reference TRBV11-2 and TRBJ2-2 for the parts outside the CDR3, the full variable domain is EAGVAQSPRYKIIEKRQSVAFWCNPISGHATLYWYQQILGQGPKLLIQFQNNGVVDDSQLPKDRFSAERLKGVDSTLKIQPAKLEDSAVYLCASSLRQAQTGELFFGEGSRLTVL.

V and J are TRBV5-1 and TRBJ1-2, with TRBD1 identical over 10 bases. V shed 4 bases and J 6 bases; nucleotides not matched to a gene: 6. The V gene's germline CDR1 is SGHRS and CDR2 YFSETQ. The CDR3 contains 14 residues. DNA for the CDR3: TGCGCCAGCAGCAACGGACAGGGGGGCGATGGCTACACCTTC. Residues: CASSNGQGGDGYTF. The full variable domain, completed using reference TRBV5-1 and TRBJ1-2, is KAGVTQTPRYLIKTRGQQVTLSCSPISGHRSVSWYQQTPGQGLQFLFEYFSETQRNKGNFPGRFSGRQFSNSRSEMNVSTLELGDSALYLCASSNGQGGDGYTFGSGTRLTVV.

The chain joins TRBV7-8 to TRBJ1-2; D remains unclear. The V end lost 5 bases, the J end lost 4 bases, and 17 bases lay between the germline ends. The germline CDR1 and CDR2 sequences are SGHVS and FQNEAQ. This CDR3 spans 15 amino acids. The CDR3 sequence is CASSPRGNGIYGYTF. The CDR3 DNA is TGTGCCAGCAGCCCCCGCGGTAACGGGATCTATGGCTACACCTTC.

The chain carries TRBV11-2 and TRBJ2-7; D ambiguous. The CDR3 loop spans 11 amino acids. V was trimmed by 5 bases and J by 6 bases, leaving 8 bases between them. Per the germline V gene, CDR1 is SGHAT and CDR2 is FQNNGV. The CDR3 nucleotides read TGTGCCAGCAGCCTCACGGGCGAGCAGTACTTC. This codes for CASSLTGEQYF. The variable domain in full, with the rest retrieved from reference TRBV11-2 and TRBJ2-7, is EAGVAQSPRYKIIEKRQSVAFWCNPISGHATLYWYQQILGQGPKLLIQFQNNGVVDDSQLPKDRFSAERLKGVDSTLKIQPAKLEDSAVYLCASSLTGEQYFGPGTRLTVT.